The subject of this entry is one T cell receptor beta chain. Its antigen is currently unknown. Alongside a J-beta primer mix, a sample-barcoded 5' primer served in a second PCR lasting roughly 7 to 11 cycles. CDR3-containing paired-end reads numbering at least 3 million came from each sample. Via MiXCR, TCRdb re-called the 5' RACE reads, giving one row per CDR3 protein. The sample gives under 750,000 distinct CDR3 sequences, about 45% of which show up once; about 26% is in the top ten. Every donor contributed roughly 10 milliliters of peripheral blood by blood draw. This entry belongs to a study of blood T cells in healthy people across ages. General study findings and limits: Greater diversity and more naive CD4+ cells were seen in long-lived donors than in aged donors. With unsorted PBMCs, a conclusive comparison of naive versus antigen-experienced cells was not possible.

Germline CDR1 is SGHDT and CDR2 is YYEEEE. The CDR3 has 15 amino acids. J gave up 5 bases and V 4 bases, and 9 bases lay outside the gene matches. Sequenced material: blood. This clonotype originated in an elderly man in good health. The J gene is TRBJ2-1, the V gene TRBV5-6; 7 bases map to TRBD1. The DNA for the CDR3 is TGTGCCAGCAGCAAACAGGGGTCCCCTGACAATGAGCAGTTCTTC. This gives the protein CASSKQGSPDNEQFF.